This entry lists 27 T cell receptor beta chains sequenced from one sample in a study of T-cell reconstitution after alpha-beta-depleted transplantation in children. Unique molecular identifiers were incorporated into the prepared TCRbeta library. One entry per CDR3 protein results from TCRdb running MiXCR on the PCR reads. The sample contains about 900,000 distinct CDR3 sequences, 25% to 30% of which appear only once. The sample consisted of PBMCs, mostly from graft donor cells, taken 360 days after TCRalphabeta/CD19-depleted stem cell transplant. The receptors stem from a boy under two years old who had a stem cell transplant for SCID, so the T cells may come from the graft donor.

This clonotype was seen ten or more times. DNA of the CDR3: TGCGCCAGCAGCTTGGGATTAAGAGGGAATCAGCCCCAGCATTTT. This sequence encodes CASSLGLRGNQPQHF. The chain has TRBV5-1 and TRBJ1-5; D unclear. V was shortened by 0 bases and J by 4 bases, with 11 bases between the two germline ends. Germline CDR1 and CDR2: SGHRS and YFSETQ. The CDR3 is made up of 15 amino acids. Complete variable domain (other parts from reference TRBV5-1 and TRBJ1-5): KAGVTQTPRYLIKTRGQQVTLSCSPISGHRSVSWYQQTPGQGLQFLFEYFSETQRNKGNFPGRFSGRQFSNSRSEMNVSTLELGDSALYLCASSLGLRGNQPQHFGDGTRLSIL.

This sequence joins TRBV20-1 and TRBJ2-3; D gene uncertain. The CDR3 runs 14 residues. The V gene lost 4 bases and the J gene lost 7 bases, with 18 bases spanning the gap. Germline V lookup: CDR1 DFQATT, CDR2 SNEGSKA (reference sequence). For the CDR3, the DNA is TGCAGTGCTAACGGACCGGCCCCGGTTAATACGCAGTATTTT. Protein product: CSANGPAPVNTQYF.

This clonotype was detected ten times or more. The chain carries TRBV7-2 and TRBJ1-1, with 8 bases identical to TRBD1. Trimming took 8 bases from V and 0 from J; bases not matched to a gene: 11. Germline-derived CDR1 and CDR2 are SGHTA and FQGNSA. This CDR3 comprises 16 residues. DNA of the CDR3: TGTGCCAGCCCCAGGGGGCTCTCGTTCATGAACACTGAAGCTTTCTTT. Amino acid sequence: CASPRGLSFMNTEAFF.

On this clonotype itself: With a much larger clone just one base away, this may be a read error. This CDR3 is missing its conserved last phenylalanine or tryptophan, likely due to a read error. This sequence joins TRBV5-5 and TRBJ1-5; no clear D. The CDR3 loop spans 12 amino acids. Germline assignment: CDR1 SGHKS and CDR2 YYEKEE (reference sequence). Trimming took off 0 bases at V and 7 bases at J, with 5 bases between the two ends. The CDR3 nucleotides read TGTGCCAGCAGCTTGGATGGGCAGCCCCAGCATGTT. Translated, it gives CASSLDGQPQHV.

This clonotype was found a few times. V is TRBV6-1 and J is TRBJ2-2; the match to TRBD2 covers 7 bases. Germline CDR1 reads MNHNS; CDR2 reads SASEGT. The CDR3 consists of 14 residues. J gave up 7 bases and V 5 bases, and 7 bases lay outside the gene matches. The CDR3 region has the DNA TGTGCCAGCAGTCGAGCGGGGTATGGCGGGGAGCTGTTTTTT. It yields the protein CASSRAGYGGELFF.

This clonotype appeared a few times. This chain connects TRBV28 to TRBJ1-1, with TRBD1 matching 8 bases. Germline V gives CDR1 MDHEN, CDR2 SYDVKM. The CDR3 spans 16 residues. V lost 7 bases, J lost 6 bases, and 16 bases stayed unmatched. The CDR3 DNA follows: TGTGCCAGCATTAACTGGACAGGGACGAGGGGAGCTGAAGCTTTCTTT. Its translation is CASINWTGTRGAEAFF. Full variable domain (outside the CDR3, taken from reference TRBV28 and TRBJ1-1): DVKVTQSSRYLVKRTGEKVFLECVQDMDHENMFWYRQDPGLGLRLIYFSYDVKMKEKGDIPEGYSVSREKKERFSLILESASTNQTSMYLCASINWTGTRGAEAFFGQGTRLTVV.

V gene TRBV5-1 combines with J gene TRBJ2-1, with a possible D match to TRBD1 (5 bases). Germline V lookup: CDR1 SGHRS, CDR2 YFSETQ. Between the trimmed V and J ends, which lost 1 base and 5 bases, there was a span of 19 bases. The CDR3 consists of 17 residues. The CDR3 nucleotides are TGCGCCAGCAGCTTGCCAACCAGGGTACTCTCAAACAATGAGCAGTTCTTC. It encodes CASSLPTRVLSNNEQFF.

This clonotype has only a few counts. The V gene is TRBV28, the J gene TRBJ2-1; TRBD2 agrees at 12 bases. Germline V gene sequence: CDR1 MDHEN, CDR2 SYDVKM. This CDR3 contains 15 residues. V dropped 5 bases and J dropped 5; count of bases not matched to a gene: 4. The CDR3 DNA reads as TGTGCCAGCAGTCGTACTAGCGGGGGGCACAATGAGCAGTTCTTC. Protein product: CASSRTSGGHNEQFF.

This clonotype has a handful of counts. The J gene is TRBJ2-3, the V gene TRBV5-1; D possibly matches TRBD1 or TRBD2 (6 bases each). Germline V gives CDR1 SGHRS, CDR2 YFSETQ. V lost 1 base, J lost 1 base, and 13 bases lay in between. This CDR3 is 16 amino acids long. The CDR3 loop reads CASSLNGGRGTDTQYF. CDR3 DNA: TGCGCCAGCAGCTTGAACGGGGGCCGTGGCACAGATACGCAGTATTTT.

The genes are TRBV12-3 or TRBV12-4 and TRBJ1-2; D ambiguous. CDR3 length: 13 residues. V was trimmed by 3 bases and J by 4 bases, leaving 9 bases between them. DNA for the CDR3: TGTGCCAGCAGTTTGAGTCCGTCCTATGGCTACACCTTC. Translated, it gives CASSLSPSYGYTF.

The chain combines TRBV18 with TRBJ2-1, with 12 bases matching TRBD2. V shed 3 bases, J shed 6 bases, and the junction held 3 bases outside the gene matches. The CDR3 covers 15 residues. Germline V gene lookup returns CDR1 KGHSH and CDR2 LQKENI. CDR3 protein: CASSPATSGGNEQFF. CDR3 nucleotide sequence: TGTGCCAGCTCACCGGCGACTAGCGGGGGCAATGAGCAGTTCTTC. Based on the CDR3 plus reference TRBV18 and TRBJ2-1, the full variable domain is NAGVMQNPRHLVRRRGQEARLRCSPMKGHSHVYWYRQLPEEGLKFMVYLQKENIIDESGMPKERFSAEFPKEGPSILRIQQVVRGDSAAYFCASSPATSGGNEQFFGPGTRLTVL.

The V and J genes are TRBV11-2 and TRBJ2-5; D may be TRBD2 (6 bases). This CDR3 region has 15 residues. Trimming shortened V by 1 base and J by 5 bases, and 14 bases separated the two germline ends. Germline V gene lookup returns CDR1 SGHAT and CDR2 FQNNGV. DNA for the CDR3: TGTGCCAGCAGCTTAGGTCTCGGGGGTCGGGAGACCCAGTACTTC. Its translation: CASSLGLGGRETQYF.

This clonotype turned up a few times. The CDR3 sequence is CASSPRTGVWEKLFF. The CDR3 region has the DNA TGTGCCAGCAGCCCGCGGACAGGGGTATGGGAAAAACTGTTTTTT. This chain joins TRBV11-2 and TRBJ1-4, with 9 positions matching TRBD1. CDR1 is SGHAT and CDR2 is FQNNGV in the germline V gene. V was clipped by 5 bases and J by 8 bases; unmatched bases: 9. The CDR3 runs to 15 residues.

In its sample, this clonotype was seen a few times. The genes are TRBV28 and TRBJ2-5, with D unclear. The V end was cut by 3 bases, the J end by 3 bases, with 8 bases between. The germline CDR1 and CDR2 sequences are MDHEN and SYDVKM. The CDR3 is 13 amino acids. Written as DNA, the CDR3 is TGTGCCAGCAGTTTCCCTAATAAAGAGACCCAGTACTTC. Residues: CASSFPNKETQYF.

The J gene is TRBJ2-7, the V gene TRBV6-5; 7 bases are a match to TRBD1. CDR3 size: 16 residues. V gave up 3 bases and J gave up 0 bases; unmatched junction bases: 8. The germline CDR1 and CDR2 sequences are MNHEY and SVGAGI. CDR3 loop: CASSYLLGGGSYEQYF. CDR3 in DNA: TGTGCCAGCAGTTATCTCCTAGGGGGCGGCTCCTACGAGCAGTACTTC.

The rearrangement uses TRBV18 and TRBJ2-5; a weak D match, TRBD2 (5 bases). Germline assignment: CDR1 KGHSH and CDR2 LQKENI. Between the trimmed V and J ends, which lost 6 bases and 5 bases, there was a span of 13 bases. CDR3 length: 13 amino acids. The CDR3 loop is CASSTDYFETQYF. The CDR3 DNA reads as TGTGCCAGCTCCACCGACTATTTCGAGACCCAGTACTTC.

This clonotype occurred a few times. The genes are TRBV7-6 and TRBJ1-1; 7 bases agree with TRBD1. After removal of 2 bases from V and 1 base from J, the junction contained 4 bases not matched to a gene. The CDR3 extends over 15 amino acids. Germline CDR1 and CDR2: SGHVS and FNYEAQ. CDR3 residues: CASSLRDSSNTEAFF. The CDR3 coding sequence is TGTGCCAGCAGCTTAAGGGACAGTTCGAACACTGAAGCTTTCTTT.

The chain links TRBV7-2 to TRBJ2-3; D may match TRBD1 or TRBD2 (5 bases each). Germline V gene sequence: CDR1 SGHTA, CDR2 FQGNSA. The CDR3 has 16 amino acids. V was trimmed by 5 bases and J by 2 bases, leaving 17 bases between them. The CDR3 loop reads CASSLSGTWTTDTQYF. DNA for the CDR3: TGTGCCAGCAGCCTCTCCGGGACGTGGACCACAGATACGCAGTATTTT.

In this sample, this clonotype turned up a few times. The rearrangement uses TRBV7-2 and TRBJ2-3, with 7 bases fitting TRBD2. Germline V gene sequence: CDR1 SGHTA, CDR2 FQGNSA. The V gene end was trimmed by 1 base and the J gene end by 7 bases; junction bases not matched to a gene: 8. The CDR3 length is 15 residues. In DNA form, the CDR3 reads TGTGCCAGCAGCTTAGATAGCGGGTGGTTAAATACGCAGTATTTT. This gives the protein CASSLDSGWLNTQYF.

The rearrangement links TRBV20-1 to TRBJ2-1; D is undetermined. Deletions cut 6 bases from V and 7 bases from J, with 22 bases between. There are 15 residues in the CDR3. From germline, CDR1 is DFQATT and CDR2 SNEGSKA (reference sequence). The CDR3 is CSALEPFAEFNEQFF. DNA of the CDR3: TGCAGTGCCCTGGAGCCGTTTGCCGAATTTAATGAGCAGTTCTTC.

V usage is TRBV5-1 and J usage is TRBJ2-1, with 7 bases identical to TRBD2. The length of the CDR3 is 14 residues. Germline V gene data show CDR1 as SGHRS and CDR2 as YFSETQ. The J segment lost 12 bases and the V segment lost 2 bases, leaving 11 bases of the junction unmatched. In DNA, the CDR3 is TGCGCCAGCAGCTTAGGCGGGTTAGCGGGTTGGCAGTTCTTC. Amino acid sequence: CASSLGGLAGWQFF.

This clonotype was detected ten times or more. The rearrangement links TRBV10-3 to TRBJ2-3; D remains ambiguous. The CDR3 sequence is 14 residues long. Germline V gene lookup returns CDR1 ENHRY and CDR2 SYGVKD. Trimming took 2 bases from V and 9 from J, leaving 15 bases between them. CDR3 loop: CAISEGSAFWTQYF. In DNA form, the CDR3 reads TGTGCCATCAGTGAGGGTAGTGCCTTTTGGACGCAGTATTTT.

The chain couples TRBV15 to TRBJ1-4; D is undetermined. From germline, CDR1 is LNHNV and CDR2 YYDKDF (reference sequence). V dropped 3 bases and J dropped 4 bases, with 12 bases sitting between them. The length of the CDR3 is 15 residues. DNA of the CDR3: TGTGCCACCAGCAGGTCTGGGCGCTATAATGAAAAACTGTTTTTT. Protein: CATSRSGRYNEKLFF.

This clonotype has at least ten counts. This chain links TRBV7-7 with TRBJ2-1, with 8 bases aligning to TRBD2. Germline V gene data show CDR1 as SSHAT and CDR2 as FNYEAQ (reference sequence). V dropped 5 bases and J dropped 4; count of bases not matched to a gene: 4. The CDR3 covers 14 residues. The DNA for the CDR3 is TGTGCCAGCAGCCCCGGGGGGGGTTACAATGAGCAGTTCTTC. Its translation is CASSPGGGYNEQFF.

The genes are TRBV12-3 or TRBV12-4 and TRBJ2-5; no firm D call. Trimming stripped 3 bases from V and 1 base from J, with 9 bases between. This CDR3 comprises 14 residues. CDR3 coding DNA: TGTGCCAGCAGTTTTAAGGTTGGCCAAGAGACCCAGTACTTC. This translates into CASSFKVGQETQYF.

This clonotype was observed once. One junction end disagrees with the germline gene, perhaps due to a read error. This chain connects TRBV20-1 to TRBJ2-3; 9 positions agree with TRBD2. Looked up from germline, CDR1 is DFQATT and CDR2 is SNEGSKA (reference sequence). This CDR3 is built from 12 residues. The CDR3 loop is CSPSGETDTQYF. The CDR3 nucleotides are TGCAGTCCTAGCGGGGAAACAGATACGCAGTATTTT.

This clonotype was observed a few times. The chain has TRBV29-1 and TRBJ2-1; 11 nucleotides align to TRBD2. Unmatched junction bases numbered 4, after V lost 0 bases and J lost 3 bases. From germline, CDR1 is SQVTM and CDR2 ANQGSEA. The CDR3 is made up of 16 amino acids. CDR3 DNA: TGCAGCGTTGAAGATCTGGGGACTAGCGGCTACAATGAGCAGTTCTTC. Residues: CSVEDLGTSGYNEQFF.